What follows describes a single T cell receptor beta chain. Sequenced by immunoSEQ multiplex PCR; TCRdb stores in-frame clones only, minus some. Counted here are 150,000 or so clones, roughly 94% occurring once; the ten biggest clones make up 13% to 15%. The data derive from a study of control samples from healthy donors and cancer patients. The CDR3 is made up of 13 amino acids. The ends were cut back, 5 bases at V and 8 bases at J, with 15 bases in the middle. Germline V gene data show CDR1 as WSHSY and CDR2 as SAAADI. This chain uses TRBV10-2 with TRBJ1-2; D is possibly TRBD1 (5 bases). Source material: PBMCs. This sequence originates from a man aged 60 to 75 with colorectal cancer. Here the CDR3 reads CASSPLPREGYTF. The CDR3 DNA sequence: TGCGCCAGCAGTCCACTCCCCAGGGAAGGCTACACCTTC.